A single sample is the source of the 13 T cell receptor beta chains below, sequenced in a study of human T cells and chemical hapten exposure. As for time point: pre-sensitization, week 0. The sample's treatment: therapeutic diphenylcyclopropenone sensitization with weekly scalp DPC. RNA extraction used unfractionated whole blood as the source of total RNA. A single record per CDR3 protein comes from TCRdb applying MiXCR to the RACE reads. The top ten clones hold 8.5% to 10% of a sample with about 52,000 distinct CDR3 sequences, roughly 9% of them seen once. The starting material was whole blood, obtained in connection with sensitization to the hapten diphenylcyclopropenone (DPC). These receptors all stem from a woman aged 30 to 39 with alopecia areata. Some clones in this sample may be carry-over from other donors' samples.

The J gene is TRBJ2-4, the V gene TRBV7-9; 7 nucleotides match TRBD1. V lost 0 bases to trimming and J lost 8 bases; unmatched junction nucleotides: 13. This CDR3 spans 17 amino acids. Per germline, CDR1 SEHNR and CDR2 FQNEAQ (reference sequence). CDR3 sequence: CASSLARSRDSGDIQYF. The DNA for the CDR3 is TGTGCCAGCAGCTTAGCAAGGAGCCGGGACAGTGGAGACATTCAGTACTTC.

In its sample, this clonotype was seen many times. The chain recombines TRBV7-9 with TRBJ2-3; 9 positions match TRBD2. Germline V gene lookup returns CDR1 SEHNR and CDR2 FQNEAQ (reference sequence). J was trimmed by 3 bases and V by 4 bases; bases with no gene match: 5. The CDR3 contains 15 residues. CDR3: CASSSRTSATDTQYF. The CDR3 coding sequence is TGTGCCAGCAGCTCGCGGACTAGCGCAACAGATACGCAGTATTTT.

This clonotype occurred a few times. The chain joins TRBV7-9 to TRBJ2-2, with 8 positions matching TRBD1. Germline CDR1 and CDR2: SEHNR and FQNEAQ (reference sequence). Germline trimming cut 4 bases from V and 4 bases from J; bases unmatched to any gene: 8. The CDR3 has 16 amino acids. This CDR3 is CASSWTGYGITGELFF. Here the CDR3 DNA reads TGTGCCAGCAGCTGGACAGGGTATGGGATCACCGGGGAGCTGTTTTTT.

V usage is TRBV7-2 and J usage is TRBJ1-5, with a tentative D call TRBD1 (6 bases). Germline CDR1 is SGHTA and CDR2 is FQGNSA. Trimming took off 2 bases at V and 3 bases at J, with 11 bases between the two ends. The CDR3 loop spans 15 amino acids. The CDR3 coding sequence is TGTGCCAGCAGCTTAACGGGGGCCAACAATCAGCCCCAGCATTTT. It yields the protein CASSLTGANNQPQHF.

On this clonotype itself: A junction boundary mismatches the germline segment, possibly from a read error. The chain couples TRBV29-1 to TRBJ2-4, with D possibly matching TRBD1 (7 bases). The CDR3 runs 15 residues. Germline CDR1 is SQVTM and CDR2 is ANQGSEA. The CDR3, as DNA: TGCAGCTTCATTACAGGGGCACTAGCCAAAAACATGCAGTACTTC. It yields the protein CSFITGALAKNMQYF.

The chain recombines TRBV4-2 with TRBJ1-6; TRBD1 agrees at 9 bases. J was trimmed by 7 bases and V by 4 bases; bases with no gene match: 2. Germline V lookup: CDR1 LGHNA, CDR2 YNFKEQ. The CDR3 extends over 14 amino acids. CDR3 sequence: CASSPQGANSPLHF. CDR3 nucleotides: TGTGCCAGCAGCCCACAGGGGGCCAATTCACCCCTCCACTTT.

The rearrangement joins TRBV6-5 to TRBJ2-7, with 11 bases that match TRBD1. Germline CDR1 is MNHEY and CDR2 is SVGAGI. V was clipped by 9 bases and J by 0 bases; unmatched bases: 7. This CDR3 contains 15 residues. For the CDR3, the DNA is TGTGCCAGTACCACTGGGACAGGGGGCTCCTACGAGCAGTACTTC. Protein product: CASTTGTGGSYEQYF.

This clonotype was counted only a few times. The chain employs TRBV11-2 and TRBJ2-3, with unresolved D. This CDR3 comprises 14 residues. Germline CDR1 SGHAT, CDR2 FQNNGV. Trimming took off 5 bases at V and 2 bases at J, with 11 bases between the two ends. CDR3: CASSEGVPTDTQYF. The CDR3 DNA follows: TGTGCCAGCAGCGAAGGAGTCCCCACAGATACGCAGTATTTT.

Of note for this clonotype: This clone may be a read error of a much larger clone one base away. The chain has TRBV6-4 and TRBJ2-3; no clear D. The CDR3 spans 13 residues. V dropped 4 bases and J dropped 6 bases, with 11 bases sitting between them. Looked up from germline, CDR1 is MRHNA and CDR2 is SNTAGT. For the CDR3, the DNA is TGTGCCAGCAGTGCCACGATCCACGATACGCAGTATTTT. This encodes CASSATIHDTQYF.

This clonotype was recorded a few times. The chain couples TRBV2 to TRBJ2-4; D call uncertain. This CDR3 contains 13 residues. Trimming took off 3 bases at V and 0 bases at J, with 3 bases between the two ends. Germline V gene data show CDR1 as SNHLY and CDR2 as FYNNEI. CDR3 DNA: TGTGCCAGCAGTGAGATAGCCAAAAACATTCAGTACTTC. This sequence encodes CASSEIAKNIQYF.

In DNA, the CDR3 is TGCGCCAGCAGCCAAGAAGGACTAGCGGGGGACTATGGAAACATTCAGTACTTC. The encoded protein is CASSQEGLAGDYGNIQYF. The V gene is TRBV4-1, the J gene TRBJ2-4, with 13 bases aligning to TRBD2. CDR3 length equals 18 residues. V was pared by 0 bases and J by 6 bases, with 8 bases of the junction left unmatched. Per the germline V gene, CDR1 is MGHRA and CDR2 is YSYEKL.

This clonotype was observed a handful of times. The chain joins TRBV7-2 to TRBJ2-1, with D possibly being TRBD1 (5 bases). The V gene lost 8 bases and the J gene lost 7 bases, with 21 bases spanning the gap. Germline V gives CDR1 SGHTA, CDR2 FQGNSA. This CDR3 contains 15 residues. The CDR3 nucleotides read TGTGCCAGCGGATCACCGGCCAGGGTAGTTAATGAGCAGTTCTTC. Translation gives CASGSPARVVNEQFF.

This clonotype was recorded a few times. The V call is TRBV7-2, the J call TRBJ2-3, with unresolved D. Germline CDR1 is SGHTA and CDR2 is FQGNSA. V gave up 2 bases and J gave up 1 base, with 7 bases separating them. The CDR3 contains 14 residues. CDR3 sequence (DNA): TGTGCCAGCAGCTTACGACCATGCACAGATACGCAGTATTTT. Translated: CASSLRPCTDTQYF. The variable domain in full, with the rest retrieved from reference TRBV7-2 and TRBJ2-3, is GAGVSQSPSNKVTEKGKDVELRCDPISGHTALYWYRQSLGQGLEFLIYFQGNSAPDKSGLPSDRFSAERTGGSVSTLTIQRTQQEDSAVYLCASSLRPCTDTQYFGPGTRLTVL.